The 30 T cell receptor beta chains in this list originate from one sample, sequenced in a study of blood T cell repertoires in COVID-19. Profiled with immunoSEQ multiplex PCR; TCRdb holds only in-frame clones, not every one. The data show hundreds of thousands of clones, around 90% seen once. The source material was PBMCs or T cells enriched from blood (not recorded which). The receptors come from a woman aged 40 to 50 who had recovered from COVID-19.

This chain connects TRBV7-9 to TRBJ1-1; 7 positions match TRBD1. The junction had 18 bases not matched to a gene; V was cut back by 5 bases and J by 0 bases. The CDR3 extends over 19 amino acids. Germline CDR1 reads SEHNR; CDR2 reads FQNEAQ (reference sequence). CDR3 sequence reads: CASSHPVGGTVLMNTEAFF. The DNA for the CDR3 is TGTGCCAGCAGCCACCCGGTAGGCGGGACAGTTTTAATGAACACTGAAGCTTTCTTT.

The rearrangement joins TRBV11-3 to TRBJ2-1, with D uncertain. V dropped 5 bases and J dropped 0 bases, with 8 bases sitting between them. Germline V gene data show CDR1 as SGHNT and CDR2 as YENEEA. This CDR3 is built from 14 residues. CDR3 region: CASSLSSSYNEQFF. The CDR3 nucleotides are TGTGCCAGCAGCCTGTCTAGCTCCTACAATGAGCAGTTCTTC.

The chain combines TRBV19 with TRBJ2-7; 7 nucleotides agree with TRBD1. Germline trimming cut 2 bases from V and 5 bases from J; bases unmatched to any gene: 3. The CDR3 has 13 residues. Germline V gene sequence: CDR1 LNHDA, CDR2 SQIVND (reference sequence). For the CDR3, the DNA is TGTGCCAGTAGTATACCAACAGGGGACGAGCAGTACTTC. Protein product: CASSIPTGDEQYF.

The chain carries TRBV27 and TRBJ1-6; D remains ambiguous. Trimming shortened V by 5 bases and J by 5 bases, and 13 bases separated the two germline ends. The CDR3 runs to 15 residues. Per germline, CDR1 MNHEY and CDR2 SMNVEV (reference sequence). In DNA form, the CDR3 reads TGTGCCAGCAGTAGCCAGCGCGCCCATAATTCACCCCTCCACTTT. Protein product: CASSSQRAHNSPLHF.

The chain joins TRBV2 to TRBJ2-2; TRBD2 aligns across 12 bases. This CDR3 spans 15 amino acids. Germline trimming cut 3 bases from V and 4 bases from J; bases unmatched to any gene: 0. Germline V CDR1 and CDR2: SNHLY, FYNNEI. CDR3 region: CASSEGLAGTGELFF. For the CDR3, the DNA is TGTGCCAGCAGTGAGGGACTAGCGGGCACCGGGGAGCTGTTTTTT.

This clone was detected ten times or more. V usage is TRBV7-6 and J usage is TRBJ2-7; 9 bases align to TRBD1. J gave up 2 bases and V 5 bases, and 7 bases lay outside the gene matches. From germline, CDR1 is SGHVS and CDR2 FNYEAQ. The CDR3 has 15 residues. The CDR3: CASSPLGQGTYEQYF. In DNA, the CDR3 is TGTGCCAGCAGCCCATTAGGACAGGGGACCTACGAGCAGTACTTC.

CDR3 sequence reads: CGASGRSEETQYF. The CDR3 DNA follows: TGTGGGGCTAGCGGGAGGTCGGAGGAGACCCAGTACTTC. The J gene is TRBJ2-5, the V gene TRBV3-1 (or the pseudogene TRBV3-2); 11 nucleotides agree with TRBD2. Looked up from germline, CDR1 is LGHDT and CDR2 is YNNKEL (reference sequence). The CDR3 has 13 amino acids.

Details on this clone: Other DNA sequences in this sample translate to the same CDR3. This chain connects TRBV5-1 to TRBJ1-1; D call uncertain. Germline CDR1 is SGHRS and CDR2 is YFSETQ. The V end was cut by 1 base, the J end by 3 bases, with 10 bases between. CDR3 length equals 14 residues. The DNA for the CDR3 is TGCGCCAGCAGCTTGCAAGGGAGGGACACTGAAGCTTTCTTT. Translated, it gives CASSLQGRDTEAFF.

The chain uses TRBV28 and TRBJ1-2; D gene uncertain. Per germline, CDR1 MDHEN and CDR2 SYDVKM. Trimming left V 5 bases short and J 2 bases short, with 6 bases between. CDR3 size: 12 residues. The CDR3, as DNA: TGTGCCAGCAGTCTCCTGAACTATGGCTACACCTTC. Translating it yields CASSLLNYGYTF.

This chain uses TRBV6-5 with TRBJ2-3, with TRBD1 as a possible D gene (5 bases). Between the trimmed V and J ends, which lost 6 bases and 1 base, there was a span of 8 bases. CDR1 and CDR2 from the germline V gene are MNHEY and SVGAGI. The CDR3 is 13 residues long. DNA for the CDR3: TGTGCCAGCAGCAGGGTGCGCACAGATACGCAGTATTTT. Amino acids: CASSRVRTDTQYF.

This chain joins TRBV3-1 (or the pseudogene TRBV3-2) and TRBJ1-1; no clear D gene. The CDR3 consists of 14 residues. Germline lookup yields CDR1 LGHDT and CDR2 YNNKEL (reference sequence). Trimming removed 0 bases at V and 9 bases at J, with 14 bases between. In DNA, the CDR3 is TGTGCCAGCAGCCAAGATCTAGGCAGCGAGAAAGCTTTCTTT. Amino acids: CASSQDLGSEKAFF.

V gene TRBV28 combines with J gene TRBJ2-1; 15 bases align to TRBD2. CDR3 length: 16 residues. Trimming at V came to 4 bases and at J to 2 bases, leaving 0 bases not matched to a gene. Germline V lookup: CDR1 MDHEN, CDR2 SYDVKM. The CDR3 DNA reads TGTGCCAGCAGTTGGACTAGCGGGAGGGCCTACAATGAGCAGTTCTTC. Its translation: CASSWTSGRAYNEQFF. Drawing the rest from reference TRBV28 and TRBJ2-1, the complete variable domain is DVKVTQSSRYLVKRTGEKVFLECVQDMDHENMFWYRQDPGLGLRLIYFSYDVKMKEKGDIPEGYSVSREKKERFSLILESASTNQTSMYLCASSWTSGRAYNEQFFGPGTRLTVL.

This chain uses TRBV3-1 (or the pseudogene TRBV3-2) with TRBJ2-7; TRBD2 is a possible D gene (5 bases). Looked up from germline, CDR1 is LGHDT and CDR2 is YNNKEL (reference sequence). The V gene lost 4 bases and the J gene lost 5 bases, with 12 bases spanning the gap. The CDR3 runs to 13 residues. CDR3 DNA: TGTGCCAGCAGCCGGGCCCTGAGGGACGAGCAGTACTTC. This translates into CASSRALRDEQYF.

The chain joins TRBV30 to TRBJ1-5; no reliable D call. The CDR3 loop spans 13 amino acids. CDR1 GTSNPN and CDR2 SVGIG come from the germline V gene (reference sequence). Trimming stripped 2 bases from V and 7 bases from J, with 12 bases between. CDR3 in amino acids: CAWSTELSQPQHF. The DNA of the CDR3 is TGTGCCTGGAGTACAGAACTGAGCCAGCCCCAGCATTTT.

This clone appeared a single time. The V and J genes are TRBV12-3 or TRBV12-4 and TRBJ1-6, with D possibly TRBD1 on 5 matching bases. The CDR3 is 13 residues long. Between the trimmed V and J ends, which lost 2 bases and 11 bases, there was a span of 10 bases. In DNA, the CDR3 is TGTGCCAGCAGTTTACAGGAGGGGACACCCCTCCACTTT. It codes for CASSLQEGTPLHF.

The chain couples TRBV3-1 (or the pseudogene TRBV3-2) to TRBJ2-2, with 8 bases lining up with TRBD1. The length of the CDR3 is 15 residues. The ends lost 6 bases at V and 0 bases at J; junction bases unmatched: 3. The germline CDR1 and CDR2 sequences are LGHDT and YNNKEL (reference sequence). The CDR3 DNA follows: TGTGCCAGCAGGAAACAGGGGGCGAACACCGGGGAGCTGTTTTTT. This gives the protein CASRKQGANTGELFF.

A few counts support this clone. V is TRBV5-4 and J is TRBJ2-5; the match to TRBD2 covers 8 bases. This CDR3 is built from 16 residues. V lost 1 base, J lost 4 bases, and 9 bases stayed unmatched. Per germline, CDR1 SGHNT and CDR2 YYREEE (reference sequence). The CDR3 here is CASSLSTGTRVETQYF. The CDR3 nucleotides are TGTGCCAGCAGCTTGTCCACCGGGACTAGAGTAGAGACCCAGTACTTC.

The chain has TRBV18 and TRBJ2-5, with D tentatively TRBD2 (5 bases). This CDR3 region has 13 residues. Trimming left V 1 base short and J 4 bases short, with 7 bases between. Germline CDR1 and CDR2: KGHSH and LQKENI. CDR3 sequence: CASSPLGRETQYF. CDR3 nucleotide sequence: TGTGCCAGCTCACCACTAGGGAGAGAGACCCAGTACTTC.

V and J are TRBV28 and TRBJ1-4; TRBD1 might be the D (6 bases). The CDR3 is 15 amino acids. V shed 6 bases and J shed 2 bases, with 13 bases lying between them. Per germline, CDR1 MDHEN and CDR2 SYDVKM. CDR3 DNA sequence: TGTGCCAGCAGGGGGGGGGACAAGACTAATGAAAAACTGTTTTTT. This encodes CASRGGDKTNEKLFF. Using reference TRBV28 and TRBJ1-4 for the parts outside the CDR3, the full variable domain is DVKVTQSSRYLVKRTGEKVFLECVQDMDHENMFWYRQDPGLGLRLIYFSYDVKMKEKGDIPEGYSVSREKKERFSLILESASTNQTSMYLCASRGGDKTNEKLFFGSGTQLSVL.

J is TRBJ1-2 and V is TRBV15; D is uncertain. Germline assignment: CDR1 LNHNV and CDR2 YYDKDF (reference sequence). V was clipped by 5 bases and J by 1 base, with 5 bases between them. The CDR3 covers 12 residues. The CDR3 here is CATSEINYGYTF. DNA for the CDR3: TGTGCCACCAGCGAGATTAACTATGGCTACACCTTC.

The chain carries TRBV18 and TRBJ1-1; tentatively, D is TRBD1 (6 bases). V was cut by 3 bases and J by 3 bases, with 14 bases left in between. Germline lookup yields CDR1 KGHSH and CDR2 LQKENI. The CDR3 is made up of 15 amino acids. CDR3 in DNA: TGTGCCAGCTCACCCCTGACAGGTGTGGACACTGAAGCTTTCTTT. Encoded protein: CASSPLTGVDTEAFF.

In the case of this clone: One end of the junction fails to match germline, which may point to a read error. The J gene is TRBJ2-5, the V gene TRBV12-5; the D gene is possibly TRBD1 (6 bases). This CDR3 is 12 amino acids long. CDR1 is LGHNT and CDR2 is FRNRAP in the germline V gene. Here the CDR3 DNA reads TGTGCTAGTGCTTTGGACAGAGAGACCCAGTACTTC. Its translation is CASALDRETQYF.

The chain uses TRBV27 and TRBJ1-5, with 9 bases aligning to TRBD1. Germline values: CDR1 MNHEY, CDR2 SMNVEV (reference sequence). This CDR3 comprises 13 residues. J gave up 8 bases and V 4 bases, and 3 bases lay outside the gene matches. DNA of the CDR3: TGTGCCAGCAGTTCGGACAGGGGAGAGCCCCAGCATTTT. Its translation: CASSSDRGEPQHF.

The rearrangement joins TRBV14 to TRBJ2-2, with D perhaps matching TRBD2 (5 bases). Deletions cut 4 bases from V and 9 bases from J, with 6 bases between. This CDR3 contains 11 residues. Germline lookup yields CDR1 SGHDN and CDR2 FVKESK. DNA for the CDR3: TGTGCCAGCAGCCCGGGGAGGGAGCTGTTTTTT. Its protein product is CASSPGRELFF.

This sequence joins TRBV7-2 and TRBJ1-5; 7 nucleotides line up with TRBD1. This CDR3 has 19 amino acids. In germline, CDR1 is SGHTA, CDR2 FQGNSA. The ends lost 2 bases at V and 1 base at J; junction bases unmatched: 14. The CDR3 DNA reads TGTGCCAGCAGCTTAACAGGGGCCGGAGGCCGGGGAAGCAATCAGCCCCAGCATTTT. Its protein product is CASSLTGAGGRGSNQPQHF.

This clone turned up a few times. This chain joins TRBV2 and TRBJ1-2; 9 bases map to TRBD1. Germline V lookup: CDR1 SNHLY, CDR2 FYNNEI. V shed 6 bases and J 8 bases; nucleotides not matched to a gene: 10. The CDR3 covers 14 residues. As DNA, the CDR3 is TGTGCCAGCAGGGAGGGACAGGGAGAAGTCGGCTACACCTTC. It translates to CASREGQGEVGYTF. The variable domain in full, with the rest retrieved from reference TRBV2 and TRBJ1-2, is EPEVTQTPSHQVTQMGQEVILRCVPISNHLYFYWYRQILGQKVEFLVSFYNNEISEKSEIFDDQFSVERPDGSNFTLKIRSTKLEDSAMYFCASREGQGEVGYTFGSGTRLTVV.

This clone was recorded once. The gene calls are TRBV27 and TRBJ2-7; TRBD1 matches at 7 bases. The CDR3 runs to 16 residues. The trim removed 8 bases at V and 4 bases at J, leaving 17 bases unmatched. Germline loops: CDR1 MNHEY, CDR2 SMNVEV (reference sequence). The CDR3 reads CASGDPSRQGVYEQYF. CDR3 nucleotide sequence: TGTGCCAGCGGGGACCCTTCCAGGCAGGGGGTATACGAGCAGTACTTC.

This chain links TRBV5-1 with TRBJ2-1; 8 nucleotides line up with TRBD1. Per germline, CDR1 SGHRS and CDR2 YFSETQ. The CDR3 covers 17 residues. V lost 4 bases to trimming and J lost 6 bases; unmatched junction nucleotides: 15. The CDR3 reads CASSTAQGALSSNEQFF. In DNA form, the CDR3 reads TGCGCCAGCAGCACCGCGCAGGGGGCCCTTAGTAGCAATGAGCAGTTCTTC.

The rearrangement links TRBV1 to TRBJ2-1; the table assigns TRBD1, which was not confirmed against the DNA. TRBV1 is flagged as a pseudogene. CDR3 size: 10 residues. For the CDR3, the DNA is TGCACCAGCAGCGTTGGCGAGCAGTTCTTC. Protein: CTSSVGEQFF.

The chain uses TRBV9 and TRBJ2-7; 12 nucleotides line up with TRBD1. The length of the CDR3 is 16 residues. From germline, CDR1 is SGDLS and CDR2 YYNGEE. V gave up 3 bases and J gave up 5 bases; unmatched junction bases: 9. The CDR3, as DNA: TGTGCCAGCAGCGCCAGGGGGACAGGGGGCTACCACGAGCAGTACTTC. Protein: CASSARGTGGYHEQYF.